This TCR beta chain was documented in a study of T cell responses to AZD1222 COVID-19 vaccine. Comment on this clone: What it recognizes is unknown.

Overall study findings and caveats: Clonal diversity was possibly underestimated; the donors were predominantly white British and more often female.

Trimming pared 3 bases from V and 6 bases from J, leaving 8 bases between. The germline CDR1 and CDR2 sequences are KGHSH and LQKENI. CDR3 length: 13 amino acids. Using immunoSEQ multiplex PCR, the repertoire was profiled, and TCRdb retains in-frame clones only, with some absent. This repertoire shows about 31,000 clones, 70% to 90% found once; its top ten account for about 14%. The starting material was peripheral blood, obtained 28 days after the second AZD1222 dose. This rearrangement joins TRBV18 to TRBJ2-2, with unresolved D. The TCR originated in an adult who received the AZD1222 COVID-19 vaccine. Here the CDR3 DNA reads TGTGCCAGCTCACCCGTCGAGTCCGGGGAGCTGTTTTTT. It specifies CASSPVESGELFF. The full variable domain, rest sourced from reference TRBV18 and TRBJ2-2, is NAGVMQNPRHLVRRRGQEARLRCSPMKGHSHVYWYRQLPEEGLKFMVYLQKENIIDESGMPKERFSAEFPKEGPSILRIQQVVRGDSAAYFCASSPVESGELFFGEGSRLTVL.